What follows are 3 T cell receptor beta chains derived from one specimen sequenced in a study of blood T cell repertoires in COVID-19 (dated by TCRdb to between 2020 and 2021). The library was generated by the immunoSEQ multiplex PCR assay. What TCRdb holds here is the immuneACCESS table cut down to in-frame rearrangements. Part of the clones is not present; checked against another copy, under half of the missing clones reflect an unresolved V gene, and the others are unexplained. The sample records 240,000 or so clones, about 85% of which are singletons. Clones ranked in the top ten supply 1.9% of the sample. Material for sequencing was peripheral blood. Every receptor here comes from a man aged 25-45 years who had recovered from COVID-19.

The chain recombines TRBV6-5 with TRBJ2-3, with D unclear. V lost 3 bases, J lost 3 bases, and 7 bases lay in between. The CDR3 is 13 amino acids. Germline V gives CDR1 MNHEY, CDR2 SVGAGI. DNA of the CDR3: TGTGCCAGCAGTTATACCAGGACAGATACGCAGTATTTT. Amino acid sequence: CASSYTRTDTQYF.

The rearrangement uses TRBV5-1 and TRBJ2-7; TRBD2 is a possible D gene (6 bases). The CDR3 extends over 14 amino acids. V was cut by 6 bases and J by 2 bases, with 15 bases left in between. CDR1 is SGHRS and CDR2 is YFSETQ in the germline V gene. CDR3 region: CASNQGSGAYEQYF. The CDR3 region has the DNA TGCGCCAGCAACCAGGGTTCGGGGGCCTACGAGCAGTACTTC.

The chain is built from TRBV19 and TRBJ2-1, with D possibly matching TRBD1 (6 bases). Trimming removed 10 bases at V and 7 bases at J, with 17 bases between. CDR1 LNHDA and CDR2 SQIVND come from the germline V gene (reference sequence). CDR3 length: 13 residues. This chain's CDR3 is CATRRGPANEQFF. The CDR3 DNA is TGTGCCACACGCAGGGGACCGGCTAATGAGCAGTTCTTC.